This T cell receptor beta chain appears in the sequencing data of a study of blood T cell repertoires in COVID-19. The V gene's germline CDR1 is MNHEY and CDR2 SVGAGI. The CDR3 is 15 residues long. Between the trimmed V and J ends, which lost 4 bases and 1 base, there was a span of 12 bases. Using immunoSEQ multiplex PCR, the repertoire was profiled, and TCRdb retains in-frame clones only, with some absent. There are 200,000 to 250,000 clones in the sample; roughly nine tenths occur only once, and more than 5.5% lies in the top ten. The receptor comes from a man between 60 and 75 years old who had recovered from COVID-19. The chain carries TRBV6-5 and TRBJ2-3, with D uncertain. The source material was peripheral blood. The CDR3 sequence is CASSSGSLRTDTQYF. The CDR3 region has the DNA TGTGCCAGCAGTTCTGGTAGCCTTCGCACAGATACGCAGTATTTT.